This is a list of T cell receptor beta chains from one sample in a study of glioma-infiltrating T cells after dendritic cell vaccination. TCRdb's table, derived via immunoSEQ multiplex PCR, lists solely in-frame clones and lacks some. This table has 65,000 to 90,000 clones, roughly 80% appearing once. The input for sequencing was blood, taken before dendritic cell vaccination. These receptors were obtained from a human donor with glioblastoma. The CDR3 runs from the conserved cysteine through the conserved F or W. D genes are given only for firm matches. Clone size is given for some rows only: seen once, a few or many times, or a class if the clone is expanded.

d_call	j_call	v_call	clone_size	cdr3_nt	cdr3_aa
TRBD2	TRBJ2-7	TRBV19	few	TGTGCCAGTAGTATAGAAGCGGGGACTGGCGAGCAGTACTTC	CASSIEAGTGEQYF
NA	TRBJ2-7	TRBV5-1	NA	TGCGCCAGCAGCTTGGACAGGGCACCCCACGAGCAGTACTTC	CASSLDRAPHEQYF
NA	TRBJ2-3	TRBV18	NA	TGTGCCAGCTCACCATACGGAGGGGGCCGCACAGATACGCAGTATTTT	CASSPYGGGRTDTQYF
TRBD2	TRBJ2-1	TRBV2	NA	TGTGCCAGCAGTCGACTAGCGGGGGGGCCCCCTTACAATGAGCAGTTCTTC	CASSRLAGGPPYNEQFF
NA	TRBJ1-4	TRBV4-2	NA	TGTGCCAGCAGCCAAGATCAGGCAGGGTTAAAACTGTTTTTT	CASSQDQAGLKLFF
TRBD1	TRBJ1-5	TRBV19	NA	TGTGCCAGTAGTCCCAGGACAGGGACGATAGGGAATCAGCCCCAGCATTTT	CASSPRTGTIGNQPQHF
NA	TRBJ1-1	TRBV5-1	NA	TGCGCCAGCAGCCCGGGTGGTAGCACTGAAGCTTTCTTT	CASSPGGSTEAFF
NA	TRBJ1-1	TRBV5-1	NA	TGCGCCAGCAGCTGGGCAGAAAACACTGAAGCTTTCTTT	CASSWAENTEAFF
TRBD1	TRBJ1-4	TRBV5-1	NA	TGCGCCAGCGGACAGGGCGCGAGTTCCGGGGGTGAAAAACTGTTTTTT	CASGQGASSGGEKLFF
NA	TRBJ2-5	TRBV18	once	TGTGCCAGCTCACTCTACGAAGAGACCCAGTACTTC	CASSLYEETQYF
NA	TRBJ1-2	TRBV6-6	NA	TGTGCCAGCAGTTACGACAGCCAATATGGCTACACCTTC	CASSYDSQYGYTF
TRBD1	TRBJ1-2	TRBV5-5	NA	TGTGCCAGCAGCCGGGGACAGGGGGATGGCTACACCTTC	CASSRGQGDGYTF
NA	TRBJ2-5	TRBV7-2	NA	TGTGCCAGCAGCTTAGTTCGCAGCCAAGAGACCCAGTACTTC	CASSLVRSQETQYF
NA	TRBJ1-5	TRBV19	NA	TGTGCCAGTAGTATGGCAGGGAGGGGCAATCAGCCCCAGCATTTT	CASSMAGRGNQPQHF
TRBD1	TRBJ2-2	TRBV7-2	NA	TGTGCCAGCAGCCACACAGGGGAGACGAACACCGGGGAGCTGTTTTTT	CASSHTGETNTGELFF
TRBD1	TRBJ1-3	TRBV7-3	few	TGTGCCAGCAGCGTCGGACAGGGGAACGGAAACACCATATATTTT	CASSVGQGNGNTIYF
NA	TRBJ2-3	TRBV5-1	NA	TGCGCCAGCAGACATTTGGCGGGGAGCACAGATACGCAGTATTTT	CASRHLAGSTDTQYF
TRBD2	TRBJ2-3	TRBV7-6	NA	TGTGCCAGCAGCTCCGGACTAGCAGGCTTCACAGATACGCAGTATTTT	CASSSGLAGFTDTQYF
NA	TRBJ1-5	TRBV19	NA	TGTGCCAGCGGGGCAGGGGGCAATCAGCCCCAGCATTTT	CASGAGGNQPQHF
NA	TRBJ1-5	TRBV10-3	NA	TGTGCCATCAGTGAGTCACAGGGTGGGGATCAGCCCCAGCATTTT	CAISESQGGDQPQHF
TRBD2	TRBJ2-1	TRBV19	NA	TGTGCCAGTACTCTAGCGGGGGGGCTTTACAATGAGCAGTTCTTC	CASTLAGGLYNEQFF
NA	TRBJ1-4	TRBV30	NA	TGTGCCTGGAGTGTACGTCGGGGGAGGTCTAATGAAAAACTGTTTTTT	CAWSVRRGRSNEKLFF
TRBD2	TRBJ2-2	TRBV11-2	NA	TGTGCCAGCAGCCCCTCCGCGGGAGGTAAAGTCGCCGGGGAGCTGTTTTTT	CASSPSAGGKVAGELFF
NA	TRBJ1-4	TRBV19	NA	TGTGCCAGTAGTATAGGGACAGTCTCGTTCACTAATGAAAAACTGTTTTTT	CASSIGTVSFTNEKLFF
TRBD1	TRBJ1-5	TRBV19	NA	TGTGCCAGTCGACAGGGGACCGATCAGCCCCAGCATTTT	CASRQGTDQPQHF
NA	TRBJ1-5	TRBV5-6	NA	TGTGCCAGCAGTTACGGGTTGGATAGCAATCAGCCCCAGCATTTT	CASSYGLDSNQPQHF
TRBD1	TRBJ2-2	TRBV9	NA	TGTGCCAGCAGCCCTCGACAGGGGGTAGACACCGGGGAGCTGTTTTTT	CASSPRQGVDTGELFF
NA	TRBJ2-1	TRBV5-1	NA	TGCGCCAGCAGCTTGGACGGGGGAAGCTCCTACAATGAGCAGTTCTTC	CASSLDGGSSYNEQFF
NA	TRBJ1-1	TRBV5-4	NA	TGTGCCAGCAGCTTCGCGGGGAACACTGAAGCTTTCTTT	CASSFAGNTEAFF